This T cell receptor (beta chain) was captured by sequencing in a study of CD8 T cells in Susac syndrome (dated by TCRdb to about 2019). Background for the entire study: Of the Susac syndrome patients who were sequenced, more than five had clinically active disease and 8 or 9 were in clinical remission. At blood withdrawal, Susac syndrome patients were therapy-naive, treated with corticosteroids (with IVIg additionally given to some), or treated with IVIg alone. Clonality of the CD8+ T cell repertoire was compared between roughly 13 healthy donors, about 14 Susac syndrome patients and 15 multiple sclerosis patients. Repertoire sequencing was used to test whether CD8+ T cell activation and differentiation in Susac syndrome was antigen driven. Results and caveats for the whole study, not just this receptor: The number of individuals in the TCR sequencing and HLA analysis was acknowledged as relatively small. CD8+ repertoires in Susac syndrome showed clonal expansion, which was highest in CD8+ TEMRA cells and was greater in clinically active patients than in remitting patients. Under 20 and five Susac-specific public clones were found in the total CD8+ and CD8+ TEMRA repertoires, respectively.

Peripheral blood CD8+ and CD4+ T cells from healthy donors, Susac syndrome patients and multiple sclerosis patients were profiled using high-throughput TCR beta sequencing. Susac syndrome patients met recently defined diagnostic criteria for definite or probable disease. Bulk CD8+ and CD4+ T cells were purified by magnetic negative isolation, whereas CD8+ TEMRA cells were enriched by FACS. Blood was drawn into EDTA tubes, processed within 24 hours, and PBMCs were isolated by density gradient centrifugation. PBMCs intended for TCR sequencing were frozen in liquid nitrogen and were later thawed in a 37 degrees C water bath. Purity of sorted or isolated CD4+, CD8+ and CD8+ TEMRA cells was at least 90%. RNA was extracted with the RNeasy kit and 0.5 to 1 ug was reverse transcribed using random hexamers. The immunoSEQ multiplex PCR assay, covering 54 Vbeta and 13 Jbeta segments, was used to amplify TCR beta CDR3 regions. PCR amplification bias was corrected by using a synthetic template baseline for primer optimization and computational correction. The paper's data handling went like this. Reads were annotated to V, D and J genes per IMGT and analyzed with immunoSEQ Analyzer, keeping only productive sequences. Clonality was calculated as one minus the Shannon entropy normalized by log2 of the number of productive unique sequences. For each patient and control, public and private clones were evaluated among the 100 most prevalent clones. Clones were defined as Susac-specific if absent from the healthy and MS cohorts, from approximately 1,100 published viral clones and from other ImmuneACCESS disease sequences. TCRdb itself trimmed the public reads at Q25 with fastp, ran MiXCR and retained productive beta chains. Rows are unified per CDR3 protein, each entry keeping the most common DNA and genes. TCRdb's processing, not the authors', yielded these V and J calls. This sample comprises some 96,000 distinct CDR3 sequences, approximately 95% of them detected only once. The ten largest make up 0.3% of the sample.

The CDR3 runs 15 amino acids, cysteine and phenylalanine included. Of all the DNA, just the CDR3 is kept, 45 bases in frame from base 1. At the junction V is shortened by 5 bases and J by 0 bases; bases outside the gene matches: 7. For CDR1 and CDR2, the germline V gene (reference sequence) lists DFQATT and SNEGSKA. Remarks on this clonotype: What this receptor recognizes is not known. Per-nucleotide qualities are absent, and no much larger clonotype sits a single base away.

The rearranged segments are TRBV20-1 and TRBJ2-3, and 8 junction bases match TRBD2. What was sequenced was CD8+ T cells from PBMCs. The TCR was taken from a human donor with Susac syndrome. The CDR3 has the sequence CSARERGPSTDTQYF. DNA sequence: TGCAGTGCTCGGGAGCGGGGGCCTAGCACAGATACGCAGTATTTT.